The 26 T cell receptor beta chains in this list originate from one sample, sequenced in a study of cytomegalovirus exposure and HLA in healthy donors. PCR used 60 Vbeta primers and 13 Jbeta primers. The method was immunoSEQ multiplex PCR; TCRdb's version includes in-frame clones alone and lacks a portion of them. The sample lists around 230,000 clones; around 78% were seen once. What was sequenced was PBMCs. These receptors were collected from a boy between 10 and 17 years old in good health and CMV-seronegative.

The chain uses TRBV5-6 and TRBJ1-1; D unclear. Germline V gene lookup returns CDR1 SGHDT and CDR2 YYEEEE. This CDR3 region has 16 residues. V lost 4 bases, J lost 4 bases, and 20 bases lay in between. For the CDR3, the DNA is TGTGCCAGCAGCCCCGCCCCCAGGCGAGACGGCACTGAAGCTTTCTTT. This gives the protein CASSPAPRRDGTEAFF.

The V gene is TRBV7-2, the J gene TRBJ1-4, with D tentatively TRBD1 (5 bases). CDR3 size: 15 residues. Germline V gives CDR1 SGHTA, CDR2 FQGNSA. V lost 5 bases and J 5 bases, leaving 15 bases between the germline ends. The CDR3 loop reads CASSPGPRGNEKLFF. For the CDR3, the DNA is TGTGCCAGCAGCCCTGGACCCCGGGGGAATGAAAAACTGTTTTTT. The whole variable domain, remainder taken from reference TRBV7-2 and TRBJ1-4, is GAGVSQSPSNKVTEKGKDVELRCDPISGHTALYWYRQSLGQGLEFLIYFQGNSAPDKSGLPSDRFSAERTGGSVSTLTIQRTQQEDSAVYLCASSPGPRGNEKLFFGSGTQLSVL.

This chain joins TRBV5-6 and TRBJ1-5, with D perhaps matching TRBD1 (6 bases). Germline lookup yields CDR1 SGHDT and CDR2 YYEEEE. Trimming pared 2 bases from V and 4 bases from J, leaving 10 bases between. CDR3 size: 14 residues. CDR3 DNA sequence: TGTGCCAGCAGCTTATACAGGGAGAATCAGCCCCAGCATTTT. Encoded protein: CASSLYRENQPQHF.

The rearrangement joins TRBV18 to TRBJ2-3; no definite D call. The CDR3 spans 14 residues. Trimming cost V 0 bases and J 2 bases, with 6 bases left between them. Germline CDR1 and CDR2: KGHSH and LQKENI. The CDR3 here is CASSPPPNTDTQYF. CDR3 coding DNA: TGTGCCAGCTCACCACCCCCCAACACAGATACGCAGTATTTT. Complete variable domain (other parts from reference TRBV18 and TRBJ2-3): NAGVMQNPRHLVRRRGQEARLRCSPMKGHSHVYWYRQLPEEGLKFMVYLQKENIIDESGMPKERFSAEFPKEGPSILRIQQVVRGDSAAYFCASSPPPNTDTQYFGPGTRLTVL.

The rearrangement links TRBV11-3 to TRBJ2-7; 9 nucleotides align to TRBD1. V trimming: 4 bases; J trimming: 0 bases; junction bases outside the gene matches: 4. The CDR3 covers 15 residues. The V gene's germline CDR1 is SGHNT and CDR2 YENEEA. The CDR3 region is CASSSRDRDSYEQYF. DNA of the CDR3: TGTGCCAGCAGCTCCCGGGACAGGGACTCCTACGAGCAGTACTTC.

This chain uses TRBV10-1 with TRBJ1-1; 9 bases line up with TRBD1. This CDR3 has 18 amino acids. Trimming at V came to 2 bases and at J to 5 bases, leaving 15 bases not matched to a gene. Germline V CDR1 and CDR2: WNHNN, SYGVQD (reference sequence). The CDR3 DNA sequence: TGCGCCAGCAGTGAGGGAGGGACAGGGACTCCCGGCCGGACTGAAGCTTTCTTT. It encodes CASSEGGTGTPGRTEAFF.

This clone has more than one count but fewer than ten. V and J are TRBV6-1 and TRBJ2-4, with D possibly matching TRBD1 (6 bases). The CDR3 runs to 14 residues. Germline V gene sequence: CDR1 MNHNS, CDR2 SASEGT. V was clipped by 3 bases and J by 9 bases, with 15 bases between them. The CDR3 sequence is CASSETGKGGIQYF. CDR3 DNA: TGTGCCAGCAGTGAGACAGGAAAAGGGGGCATTCAGTACTTC.

The chain couples TRBV30 to TRBJ1-2, with 7 nucleotides matching TRBD1. Trimming at V came to 2 bases and at J to 7 bases, leaving 4 bases not matched to a gene. The CDR3 totals 12 residues. Germline CDR1 is GTSNPN and CDR2 is SVGIG (reference sequence). The CDR3 spells CAWSQRTGGYTF. The CDR3 DNA sequence: TGTGCCTGGAGTCAAAGGACAGGTGGCTACACCTTC. The full variable domain, completed using reference TRBV30 and TRBJ1-2, is SQTIHQWPATLVQPVGSPLSLECTVEGTSNPNLYWYRQAAGRGLQLLFYSVGIGQISSEVPQNLSASRPQDRQFILSSKKLLLSDSGFYLCAWSQRTGGYTFGSGTRLTVV.

The chain carries TRBV5-6 and TRBJ2-7, with 10 bases that match TRBD2. The V segment lost 5 bases and the J segment 3 bases; nucleotides outside the gene matches: 8. This CDR3 is built from 15 residues. Germline values: CDR1 SGHDT, CDR2 YYEEEE. CDR3 protein: CASRRSGRAFYEQYF. In nucleotides, the CDR3 is TGTGCCAGCAGGAGAAGCGGGAGGGCCTTCTACGAGCAGTACTTC. Complete variable domain (other parts from reference TRBV5-6 and TRBJ2-7): DAGVTQSPTHLIKTRGQQVTLRCSPKSGHDTVSWYQQALGQGPQFIFQYYEEEERQRGNFPDRFSGHQFPNYSSELNVNALLLGDSALYLCASRRSGRAFYEQYFGPGTRLTVT.

This sequence joins TRBV6-6 and TRBJ2-1; D is possibly TRBD2 (6 bases). With 6 bases removed from V and 10 bases from J, the gap between germline ends came to 22 bases. Per the germline V gene, CDR1 is MNHNY and CDR2 is SVGAGI (reference sequence). The CDR3 loop spans 15 amino acids. CDR3 nucleotide sequence: TGTGCCAGCAGGGGCCAACCCGGGACTTCTTGGGAGCAGTTCTTC. This codes for CASRGQPGTSWEQFF.

This clone showed up just a few times. The chain recombines TRBV10-2 with TRBJ2-7; TRBD1 is a possible D gene (6 bases). Germline lookup yields CDR1 WSHSY and CDR2 SAAADI. CDR3 length: 14 amino acids. V was shortened by 7 bases and J by 3 bases, with 16 bases between the two germline ends. CDR3 region: CASTEGGQSYEQYF. The CDR3 region has the DNA TGCGCCAGCACCGAAGGAGGACAGAGCTACGAGCAGTACTTC.

The V call is TRBV4-1, the J call TRBJ2-7; 9 nucleotides match TRBD1. This CDR3 contains 17 residues. Germline V gives CDR1 MGHRA, CDR2 YSYEKL. V lost 5 bases to trimming and J lost 5 bases; unmatched junction nucleotides: 16. CDR3 amino acids: CASSMMWRQGGDHEQYF. Here the CDR3 DNA reads TGCGCCAGCAGCATGATGTGGAGACAGGGGGGTGATCACGAGCAGTACTTC.

The chain joins TRBV4-1 to TRBJ1-2; D may be TRBD1 (5 bases). V was cut by 2 bases and J by 4 bases, with 11 bases left in between. Germline V lookup: CDR1 MGHRA, CDR2 YSYEKL. The length of the CDR3 is 14 residues. The CDR3 protein is CASSQQGTGYGYTF. The CDR3 coding sequence is TGCGCCAGCAGCCAACAGGGAACAGGCTATGGCTACACCTTC.

V and J are TRBV4-1 and TRBJ2-7; TRBD1 might be the D (5 bases). Germline V lookup: CDR1 MGHRA, CDR2 YSYEKL. The CDR3 is made up of 12 amino acids. Deletions cut 4 bases from V and 2 bases from J, with 6 bases between. Here the CDR3 reads CASSPGTYEQYF. CDR3 nucleotide sequence: TGCGCCAGCAGCCCAGGGACCTACGAGCAGTACTTC.

CDR3 bases: TGTGCCAGCAGCTTGGCCGTCAGCTTGCGGGAGCAGTACTTC. This translates into CASSLAVSLREQYF. The chain couples TRBV5-5 to TRBJ2-7; D ambiguous. The germline V gene encodes CDR1 SGHKS and CDR2 YYEKEE (reference sequence). The CDR3 contains 14 residues. The V gene lost 0 bases and the J gene lost 7 bases, with 14 bases spanning the gap.

This chain joins TRBV11-3 and TRBJ1-1, with 7 positions matching TRBD1. The CDR3 length is 15 residues. Trimming cost V 5 bases and J 4 bases; bases outside gene matches: 10. Germline V gives CDR1 SGHNT, CDR2 YENEEA. The CDR3 reads CASSARQGIGTEAFF. In nucleotides, the CDR3 is TGTGCCAGCAGCGCCCGACAGGGAATTGGCACTGAAGCTTTCTTT.

The CDR3 DNA is TGTGCCAGCAGCTTAAGGGGGAGTAGCGAGCAGTACTTC. Protein: CASSLRGSSEQYF. This chain connects TRBV11-3 to TRBJ2-7; a possible D gene is TRBD1 (6 bases). The V end lost 2 bases, the J end lost 6 bases, and 11 bases lay between the germline ends. This CDR3 is built from 13 residues. The V gene's germline CDR1 is SGHNT and CDR2 YENEEA.

A few counts support this clone. J is TRBJ2-3 and V is TRBV6-1; D not certain. V was clipped by 6 bases and J by 1 base, with 14 bases between them. CDR3 length equals 15 residues. CDR1 is MNHNS and CDR2 is SASEGT in the germline V gene. The CDR3 loop is CASRYSYLRTDTQYF. The CDR3 nucleotides are TGTGCCAGCAGATATAGCTATCTCCGCACAGATACGCAGTATTTT.

This chain uses TRBV29-1 with TRBJ1-1; the match to TRBD1 covers 8 bases. Germline CDR1 reads SQVTM; CDR2 reads ANQGSEA. V shed 7 bases and J 1 base; nucleotides not matched to a gene: 2. CDR3 length: 12 amino acids. The CDR3 protein is CSAGQENTEAFF. The CDR3 DNA follows: TGCAGCGCGGGACAGGAGAACACTGAAGCTTTCTTT.

The V and J genes are TRBV7-3 and TRBJ2-3; TRBD1 matches 7 bases. With 5 bases clipped from V and 3 bases from J, the junction kept 8 bases outside the gene matches. CDR1 SGHTA and CDR2 FQGTGA come from the germline V gene. The CDR3 totals 15 residues. The CDR3 region has the DNA TGTGCCAGCAGCCCTACAGGGGTGGGGACAGATACGCAGTATTTT. Its protein product is CASSPTGVGTDTQYF.

This clone has only one observation. The gene calls are TRBV19 and TRBJ1-5; perhaps TRBD1 as D (5 bases). The CDR3 sequence is 15 residues long. V was cut by 3 bases and J by 2 bases, with 11 bases left in between. Germline V gives CDR1 LNHDA, CDR2 SQIVND (reference sequence). CDR3 sequence: CASSISAQGNQPQHF. The CDR3 nucleotides are TGTGCCAGTAGTATTTCGGCACAGGGCAATCAGCCCCAGCATTTT. The variable domain in full, completed from reference TRBV19 and TRBJ1-5, reads DGGITQSPKYLFRKEGQNVTLSCEQNLNHDAMYWYRQDPGQGLRLIYYSQIVNDFQKGDIAEGYSVSREKKESFPLTVTSAQKNPTAFYLCASSISAQGNQPQHFGDGTRLSIL.

This clone has only a few counts. The V and J genes are TRBV7-2 and TRBJ2-7; no clear D. The CDR3 loop spans 11 amino acids. V lost 5 bases and J 4 bases, leaving 6 bases between the germline ends. The germline V gene encodes CDR1 SGHTA and CDR2 FQGNSA. CDR3 amino acids: CASSPRYEQYF. The CDR3 DNA follows: TGTGCCAGCAGCCCCCGGTACGAGCAGTACTTC.

The rearrangement links TRBV18 to TRBJ2-1; 10 bases agree with TRBD2. V was clipped by 3 bases and J by 6 bases; unmatched bases: 5. Germline CDR1 is KGHSH and CDR2 is LQKENI. This CDR3 comprises 15 residues. The CDR3 DNA reads TGTGCCAGCTCACCCACCAGCGGGAGGGTCAATGAGCAGTTCTTC. Translated, it gives CASSPTSGRVNEQFF.

The chain recombines TRBV10-3 with TRBJ1-1, with D unresolved. Trimming removed 4 bases from V and 7 bases from J, with 10 bases in between. Germline V gene data show CDR1 as ENHRY and CDR2 as SYGVKD. The CDR3 runs to 12 residues. The CDR3: CAISGYNDEAFF. The CDR3 DNA is TGTGCCATCAGTGGGTACAATGATGAAGCTTTCTTT.

The chain carries TRBV29-1 and TRBJ1-1; no definite D call. The CDR3 covers 13 residues. Germline CDR1 SQVTM, CDR2 ANQGSEA. Trimming took 0 bases from V and 4 from J, leaving 9 bases between them. The CDR3 is CSVEDPKSTEAFF. CDR3 DNA: TGCAGCGTTGAAGATCCGAAGAGCACTGAAGCTTTCTTT.

As for this clone: A read error is likely, as this CDR3 ends without the conserved phenylalanine or tryptophan. The limits of the CDR3 on the DNA are not certain, so only TCRdb's listed CDR3 is given. The chain links TRBV7-9 to TRBJ1-2; the table's D call of TRBD1 was not tested on the DNA. Germline V gives CDR1 SEHNR, CDR2 FQNEAQ (reference sequence). The CDR3 numbers 12 amino acids, ends counted. The CDR3: CASSPQVPAGWI.